This TCR beta chain is from a study of blood T cell repertoires in COVID-19. V gave up 8 bases and J gave up 7 bases; unmatched junction bases: 9. CDR1 and CDR2 (germline): SQVTM, ANQGSEA. The CDR3 has 12 residues. This clone has only one observation. Libraries were prepared by immunoSEQ multiplex PCR; TCRdb keeps only in-frame clonotypes and omits some of them. This sample carries 200,000 or so clones, roughly 86% of them seen once, and the ten largest clones take about 2.5%. The TCR originated in a woman in her sixties or seventies with acute or convalescent COVID-19. The sequencing sample was made of peripheral blood. The chain recombines TRBV29-1 with TRBJ2-5, with TRBD1 matching over 8 bases. The DNA for the CDR3 is TGCAGCCCCGGGACAGGAGGGGGGACCCAGTACTTC. Protein product: CSPGTGGGTQYF.